Listed below are T cell receptor beta chains from one sample, sequenced in a study of blood T cell repertoires in COVID-19. Method: immunoSEQ multiplex PCR; TCRdb's copy keeps in-frame clones and lacks some. The sample has a few hundred thousand clones; 80% to 90% are singletons. The sequencing sample was made of peripheral blood. The receptors stem from a woman older than 75 with acute or convalescent COVID-19. The CDR3 runs from the conserved cysteine through the conserved F or W. Each record gives: D gene, clone size, J gene, V gene, CDR3 protein, CDR3 DNA. D genes are given only for firm matches. Only part of the rows carry a size: once, few, many, or a class if the clone is expanded.

.	.	TRBJ1-4	TRBV5-8	CASSFRRGTWLSTTNEKLFF	TGTGCCAGCAGCTTTAGGCGGGGGACCTGGCTCTCGACAACTAATGAAAAACTGTTTTTT
.	.	TRBJ2-1	TRBV6-6	CASSYWSAGTRGEQFF	TGTGCCAGCAGTTACTGGTCGGCGGGGACGAGGGGTGAGCAGTTCTTC
TRBD1	once	TRBJ1-4	TRBV19	CASSTQLDRDFEKLFF	TGTGCCAGTAGTACGCAACTAGACAGGGATTTTGAAAAACTGTTTTTT
.	.	TRBJ2-7	TRBV9	CASSVGNSAYEQYF	TGTGCCAGCAGCGTAGGTAACAGTGCCTACGAGCAGTACTTC
.	.	TRBJ2-5	TRBV5-4	CASSLDRYQETQYF	TGTGCCAGCAGCTTGGACAGGTACCAAGAGACCCAGTACTTC
.	.	TRBJ1-2	TRBV7-6	CASSSQGEGKYGYTF	TGTGCCAGCAGCTCCCAAGGGGAGGGGAAATATGGCTACACCTTC
.	.	TRBJ1-3	TRBV7-9	CASSPRRVSGNTIYF	TGTGCCAGCAGCCCTAGGCGGGTCTCTGGAAACACCATATATTTT
.	.	TRBJ2-2	TRBV7-3	CASSLTHNTGELFF	TGTGCCAGCAGCTTAACCCATAACACCGGGGAGCTGTTTTTT
TRBD1	.	TRBJ1-6	TRBV25-1	CASSDFTGALSPLHF	TGTGCCAGCAGTGATTTCACAGGGGCACTTTCACCCCTCCACTTT
.	.	TRBJ1-1	TRBV28	CASSLRRQNTEAFF	TGTGCCAGCAGTTTGAGGAGGCAGAACACTGAAGCTTTCTTT
.	.	TRBJ2-5	TRBV4-1	CASSQDTGRGRTQETQYF	TGCGCCAGCAGCCAAGATACAGGAAGAGGCAGGACCCAAGAGACCCAGTACTTC
TRBD1	.	TRBJ1-1	TRBV27	CASSFGQGPAFF	TGTGCCAGCAGTTTTGGACAGGGGCCAGCTTTCTTT
.	.	TRBJ1-2	TRBV4-3	CASSQRVSYGYTF	TGCGCCAGCAGCCAACGGGTGAGCTATGGCTACACCTTC
TRBD2	.	TRBJ2-1	TRBV11-3	CASSLDRPGGNEQFF	TGTGCCAGCAGCTTAGACCGGCCGGGGGGGAATGAGCAGTTCTTC
.	.	TRBJ1-2	TRBV11-1	CASSEGQSYGYTF	TGTGCCAGCAGCGAAGGACAGAGCTATGGCTACACCTTC
TRBD1	.	TRBJ2-7	TRBV5-1	CASRTQGDSYEQYF	TGCGCCAGCCGGACGCAGGGGGACTCCTACGAGCAGTACTTC
TRBD1	.	TRBJ1-5	TRBV30	CAWRPQGVLQMTQHF	TGTGCCTGGAGGCCGCAGGGGGTCCTTCAAATGACCCAGCATTTT